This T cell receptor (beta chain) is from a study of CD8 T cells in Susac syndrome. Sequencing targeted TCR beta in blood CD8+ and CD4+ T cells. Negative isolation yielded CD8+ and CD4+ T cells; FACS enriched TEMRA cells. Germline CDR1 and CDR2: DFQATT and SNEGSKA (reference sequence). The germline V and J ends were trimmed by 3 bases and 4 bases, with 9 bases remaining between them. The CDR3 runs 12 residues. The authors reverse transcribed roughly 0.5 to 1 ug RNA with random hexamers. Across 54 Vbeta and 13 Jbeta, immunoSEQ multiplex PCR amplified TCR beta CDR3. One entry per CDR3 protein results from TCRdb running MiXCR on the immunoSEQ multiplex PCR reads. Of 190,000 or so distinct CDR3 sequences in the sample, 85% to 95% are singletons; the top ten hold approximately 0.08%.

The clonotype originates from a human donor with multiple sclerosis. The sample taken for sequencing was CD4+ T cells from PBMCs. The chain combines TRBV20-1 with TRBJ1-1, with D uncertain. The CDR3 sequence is CSASTGGTEAFF. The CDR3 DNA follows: TGCAGTGCTAGTACGGGCGGCACTGAAGCTTTCTTT.